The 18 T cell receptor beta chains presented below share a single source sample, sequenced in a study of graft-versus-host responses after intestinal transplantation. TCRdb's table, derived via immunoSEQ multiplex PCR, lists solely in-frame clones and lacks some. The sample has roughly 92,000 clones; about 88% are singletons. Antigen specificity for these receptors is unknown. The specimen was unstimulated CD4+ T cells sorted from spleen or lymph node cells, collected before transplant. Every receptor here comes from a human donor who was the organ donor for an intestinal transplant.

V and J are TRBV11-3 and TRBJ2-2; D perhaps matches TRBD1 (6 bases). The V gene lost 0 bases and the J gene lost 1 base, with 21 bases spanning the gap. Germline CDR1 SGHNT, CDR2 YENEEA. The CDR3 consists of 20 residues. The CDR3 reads CASSLDWGRGPFLNTGELFF. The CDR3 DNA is TGTGCCAGCAGCTTAGATTGGGGCAGGGGACCTTTCCTGAACACCGGGGAGCTGTTTTTT.

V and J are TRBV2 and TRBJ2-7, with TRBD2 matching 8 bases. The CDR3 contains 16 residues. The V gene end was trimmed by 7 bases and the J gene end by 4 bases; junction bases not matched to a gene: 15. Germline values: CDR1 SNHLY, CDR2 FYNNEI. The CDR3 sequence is CASTPSTRGGGYEQYF. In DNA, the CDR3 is TGTGCCAGCACTCCCTCGACCCGGGGGGGCGGATACGAGCAGTACTTC.

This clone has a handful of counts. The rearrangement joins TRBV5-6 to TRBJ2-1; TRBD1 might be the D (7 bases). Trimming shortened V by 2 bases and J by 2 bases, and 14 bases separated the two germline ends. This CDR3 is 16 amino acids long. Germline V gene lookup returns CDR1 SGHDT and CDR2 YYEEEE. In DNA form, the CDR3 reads TGTGCCAGCAGCTTCTTGGAGGGGGCGGCCTACAATGAGCAGTTCTTC. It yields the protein CASSFLEGAAYNEQFF.

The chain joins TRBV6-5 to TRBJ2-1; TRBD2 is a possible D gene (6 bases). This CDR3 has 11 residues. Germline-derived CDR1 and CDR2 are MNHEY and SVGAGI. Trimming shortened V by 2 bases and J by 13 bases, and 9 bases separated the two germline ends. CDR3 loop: CASSYAGIQFF. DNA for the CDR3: TGTGCCAGCAGTTACGCGGGGATCCAGTTCTTC.

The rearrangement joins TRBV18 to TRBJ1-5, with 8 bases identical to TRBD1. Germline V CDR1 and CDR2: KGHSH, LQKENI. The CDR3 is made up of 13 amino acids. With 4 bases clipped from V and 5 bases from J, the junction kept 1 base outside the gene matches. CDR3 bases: TGTGCCAGCTCACAGGGACAGGATCAGCCCCAGCATTTT. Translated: CASSQGQDQPQHF.

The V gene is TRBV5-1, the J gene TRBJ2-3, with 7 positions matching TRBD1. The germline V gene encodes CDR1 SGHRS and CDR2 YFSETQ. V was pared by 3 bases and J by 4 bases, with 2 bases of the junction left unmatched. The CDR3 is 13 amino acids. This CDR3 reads CASSSTGADTQYF. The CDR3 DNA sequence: TGCGCCAGCAGCTCAACAGGGGCAGATACGCAGTATTTT.

CDR3 sequence reads: CASSVAELAGNTQYF. The CDR3 DNA follows: TGTGCCAGCAGCGTAGCTGAACTAGCGGGGAATACGCAGTATTTT. This chain connects TRBV9 to TRBJ2-3; 10 bases match TRBD2. The CDR3 covers 15 residues. The germline gives CDR1 SGDLS, CDR2 YYNGEE. The V and J ends lost 0 bases and 7 bases, in that order; junction bases with no gene match: 5. Based on the CDR3 plus reference TRBV9 and TRBJ2-3, the full variable domain is DSGVTQTPKHLITATGQRVTLRCSPRSGDLSVYWYQQSLDQGLQFLIQYYNGEERAKGNILERFSAQQFPDLHSELNLSSLELGDSALYFCASSVAELAGNTQYFGPGTRLTVL.

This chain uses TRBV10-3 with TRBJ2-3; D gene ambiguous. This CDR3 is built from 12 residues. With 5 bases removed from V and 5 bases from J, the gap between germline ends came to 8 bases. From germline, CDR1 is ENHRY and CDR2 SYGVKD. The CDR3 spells CAISPSGDTQYF. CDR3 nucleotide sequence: TGTGCCATCAGTCCGTCGGGAGATACGCAGTATTTT.

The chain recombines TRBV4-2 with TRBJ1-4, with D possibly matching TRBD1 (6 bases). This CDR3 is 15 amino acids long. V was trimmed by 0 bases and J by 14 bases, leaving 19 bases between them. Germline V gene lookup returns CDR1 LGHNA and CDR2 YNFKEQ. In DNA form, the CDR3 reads TGTGCCAGCAGCCAAGATTCCCCCCTAGGGGGTCGGCTGTTTTTT. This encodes CASSQDSPLGGRLFF.

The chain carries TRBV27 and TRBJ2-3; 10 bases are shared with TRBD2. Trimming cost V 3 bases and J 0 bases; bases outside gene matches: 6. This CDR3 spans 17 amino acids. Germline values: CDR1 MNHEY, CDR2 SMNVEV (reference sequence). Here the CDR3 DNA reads TGTGCCAGCAGTTTTCCCGGACTAGCGGTTAGCACAGATACGCAGTATTTT. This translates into CASSFPGLAVSTDTQYF.

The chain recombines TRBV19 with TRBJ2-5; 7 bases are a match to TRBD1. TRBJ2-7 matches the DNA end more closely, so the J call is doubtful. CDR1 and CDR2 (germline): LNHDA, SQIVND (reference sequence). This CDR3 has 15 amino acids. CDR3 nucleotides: TGTGCCAGTAGTAGCTACAGGGGCCGGTCCTACGAGCAGTACTTC. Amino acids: CASSSYRGRSYEQYF.

CDR3 DNA: TGTGCCTGGAGTGTCGGTTTCCAAGAGACCCAGTACTTC. As protein: CAWSVGFQETQYF. This chain links TRBV30 with TRBJ2-5; D remains ambiguous. V was trimmed by 0 bases and J by 1 base, leaving 6 bases between them. Per the germline V gene, CDR1 is GTSNPN and CDR2 is SVGIG (reference sequence). The CDR3 totals 13 residues.

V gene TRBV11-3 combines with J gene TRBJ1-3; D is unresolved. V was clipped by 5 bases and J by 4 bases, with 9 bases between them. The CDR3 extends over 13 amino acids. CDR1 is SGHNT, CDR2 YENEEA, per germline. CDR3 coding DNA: TGTGCCAGCAGCCCCTCGGGGGGAAACACCATATATTTT. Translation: CASSPSGGNTIYF. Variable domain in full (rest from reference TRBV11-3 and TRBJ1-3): EAGVVQSPRYKIIEKKQPVAFWCNPISGHNTLYWYLQNLGQGPELLIRYENEEAVDDSQLPKDRFSAERLKGVDSTLKIQPAELGDSAVYLCASSPSGGNTIYFGEGSWLTVV.

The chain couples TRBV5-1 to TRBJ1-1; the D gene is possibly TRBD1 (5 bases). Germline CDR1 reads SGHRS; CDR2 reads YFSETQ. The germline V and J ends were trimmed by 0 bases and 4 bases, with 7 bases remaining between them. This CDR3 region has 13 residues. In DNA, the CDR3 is TGCGCCAGCAGCTTGGACGGGGGCACTGAAGCTTTCTTT. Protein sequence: CASSLDGGTEAFF.

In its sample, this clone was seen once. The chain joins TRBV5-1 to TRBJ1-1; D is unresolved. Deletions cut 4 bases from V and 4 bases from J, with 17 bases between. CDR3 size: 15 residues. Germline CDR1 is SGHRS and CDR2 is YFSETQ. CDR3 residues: CASSRNRGGTTEAFF. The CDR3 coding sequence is TGCGCCAGCAGCAGGAATCGGGGAGGCACCACTGAAGCTTTCTTT.

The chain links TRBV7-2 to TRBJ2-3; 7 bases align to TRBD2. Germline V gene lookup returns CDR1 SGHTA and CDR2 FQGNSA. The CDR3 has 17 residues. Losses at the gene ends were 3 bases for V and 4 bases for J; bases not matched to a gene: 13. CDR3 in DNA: TGTGCCAGCAGCTTTCGTATCTCCGGGAGGAGGGCAGATACGCAGTATTTT. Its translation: CASSFRISGRRADTQYF.

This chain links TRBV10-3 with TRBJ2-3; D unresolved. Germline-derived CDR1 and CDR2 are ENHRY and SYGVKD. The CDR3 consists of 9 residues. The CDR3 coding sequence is TGTCCCCCGGAGGATACGCAGTATTTT. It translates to CPPEDTQYF.

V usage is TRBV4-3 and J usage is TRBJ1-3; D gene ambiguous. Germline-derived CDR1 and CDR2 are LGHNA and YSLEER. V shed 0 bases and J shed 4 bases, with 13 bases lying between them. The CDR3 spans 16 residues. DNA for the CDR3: TGCGCCAGCAGCCAAGATTTGGCCCCGGGGGGAAACACCATATATTTT. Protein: CASSQDLAPGGNTIYF.